This entry concerns a single TCR beta chain. Antigen specificity is unknown. The data belong to a study of Ad26.COV2.S vaccination and SARS-CoV-2 variants. In the study overall: The authors gave Ad26.COV2.S intramuscularly, either once or twice 56 days apart. Study findings and constraints: Substantial response breadth was reportedly seen for spike-specific CD8+ and CD4+ T cells after vaccination.

The treatment: 15 to 20 received Ad26.COV2.S at low or high dose, single or two shots; 5 received placebo; per-sample allocation not given. Repertoires come from day 63 after the first vaccine or placebo injection. The V and J ends lost 1 base and 2 bases respectively, with 14 bases between them. The length of the CDR3 is 17 residues. Per germline, CDR1 LGHNA and CDR2 YSLEER. Data came from immunoSEQ multiplex PCR; TCRdb stores just in-frame clones and leaves some out. The sample carries hundreds of thousands of clones, about 85% recorded once. V and J are TRBV4-3 and TRBJ2-2; the D gene is possibly TRBD2 (5 bases). The TCR originated in a person aged 18 to 65 who received the Ad26.COV2.S COVID-19 vaccine or a placebo. Sequencing used peripheral blood, obtained in a trial of Ad26.COV2.S vaccine versus placebo. Written as DNA, the CDR3 is TGCGCCAGCAGCCAAGCAATCGGAGGAAGAAACACCGGGGAGCTGTTTTTT. It yields the protein CASSQAIGGRNTGELFF.